This TCR beta chain was identified during a study of cytomegalovirus exposure and HLA in healthy donors. About the research overall: A prior analysis found about 120 million unique TCR beta sequences from about 179 million T cells. Study results and caveats: Using a false discovery rate of 0.05, a later analysis showed that 16,951 TCR beta sequences were associated with HLA alleles.

The primer mix had 60 Vbeta and 13 Jbeta primers. Libraries were prepared by immunoSEQ multiplex PCR; TCRdb keeps only in-frame clonotypes and omits some of them. The sample lists 130,000 or so clones, over 65% seen once, with roughly 1.8% in the top ten. The CDR3 loop spans 13 amino acids. Trimming cost V 0 bases and J 4 bases, with 5 bases left between them. Germline V CDR1 and CDR2: SGHRS, YFSETQ. This clone showed up just once. What it recognizes is unknown. This receptor was taken from a man aged 18-30 years in good health and CMV-seronegative. The chain has TRBV5-1 and TRBJ2-1, with D unclear. Material: PBMCs. The CDR3 bases are TGCGCCAGCAGCTTGGGACTGTACAATGAGCAGTTCTTC. Protein: CASSLGLYNEQFF.